This TCR beta chain stems from a study of T cell clonotyping in hematopoietic cell transplantation. Study in general: Cytoreduction preceded collection of pretransplant recipient samples. Study results and caveats: Pathologically expanded recipient clonotypes increased progressively from day 30 to day 180 as diversity fell. CD4 and CD8 repertoire contributions could not be separated without sorting.

TCRdb's table, derived via immunoSEQ multiplex PCR, lists solely in-frame clones and lacks some. The sample lists about 29,000 clones, roughly 80% occurring once. The CDR3 consists of 15 residues. Germline V gene sequence: CDR1 SQVTM, CDR2 ANQGSEA. Trimming pared 4 bases from V and 0 bases from J, leaving 15 bases between. Time point described: recipient sample about 28 days before transplant, after cytoreduction. With regard to this clone: The target antigen is unknown.

V and J are TRBV29-1 and TRBJ1-2; perhaps TRBD1 as D (6 bases). This clonotype was obtained from a woman aged 30 to 39 with chronic myeloid leukemia. Some clones in this sample may be carry-over from other donors' samples. The sample in question was peripheral blood mononuclear cells, obtained before stem cell transplant. CDR3: CSVGVGRGTNYGYTF. CDR3 sequence (DNA): TGCAGCGTTGGGGTGGGTAGGGGGACTAACTATGGCTACACCTTC. The full variable domain, its missing parts supplied by reference TRBV29-1 and TRBJ1-2, is SAVISQKPSRDICQRGTSLTIQCQVDSQVTMMFWYRQQPGQSLTLIATANQGSEATYESGFVIDKFPISRPNLTFSTLTVSNMSPEDSSIYLCSVGVGRGTNYGYTFGSGTRLTVV.